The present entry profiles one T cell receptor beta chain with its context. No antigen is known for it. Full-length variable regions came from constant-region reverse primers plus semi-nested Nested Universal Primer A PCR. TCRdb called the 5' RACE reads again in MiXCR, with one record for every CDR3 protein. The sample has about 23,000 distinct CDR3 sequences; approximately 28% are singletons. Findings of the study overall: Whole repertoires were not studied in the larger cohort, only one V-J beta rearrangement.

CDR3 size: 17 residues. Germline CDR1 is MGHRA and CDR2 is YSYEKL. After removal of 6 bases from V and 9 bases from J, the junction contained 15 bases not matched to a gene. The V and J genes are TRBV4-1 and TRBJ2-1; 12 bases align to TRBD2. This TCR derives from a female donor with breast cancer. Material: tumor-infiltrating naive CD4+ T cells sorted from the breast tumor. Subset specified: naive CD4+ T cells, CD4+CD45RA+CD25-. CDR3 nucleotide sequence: TGCGCCAGCAGTCCCTCGACTAGCGGGAGTGCTAACAGTGAGCAGTTCTTC. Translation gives CASSPSTSGSANSEQFF.